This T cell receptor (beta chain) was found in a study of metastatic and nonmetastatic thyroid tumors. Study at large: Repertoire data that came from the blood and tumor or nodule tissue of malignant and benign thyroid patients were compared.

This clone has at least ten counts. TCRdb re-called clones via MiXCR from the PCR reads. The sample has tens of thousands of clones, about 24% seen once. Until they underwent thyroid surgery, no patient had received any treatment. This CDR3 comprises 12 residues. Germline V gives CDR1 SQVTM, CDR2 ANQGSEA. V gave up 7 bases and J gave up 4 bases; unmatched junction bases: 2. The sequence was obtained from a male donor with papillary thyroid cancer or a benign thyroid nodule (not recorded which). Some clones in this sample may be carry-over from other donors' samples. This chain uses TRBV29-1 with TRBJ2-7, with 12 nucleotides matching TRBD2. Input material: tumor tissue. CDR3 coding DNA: TGCAGCGCCGGGACTAGCGGGTACGAGCAGTACTTC. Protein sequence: CSAGTSGYEQYF.